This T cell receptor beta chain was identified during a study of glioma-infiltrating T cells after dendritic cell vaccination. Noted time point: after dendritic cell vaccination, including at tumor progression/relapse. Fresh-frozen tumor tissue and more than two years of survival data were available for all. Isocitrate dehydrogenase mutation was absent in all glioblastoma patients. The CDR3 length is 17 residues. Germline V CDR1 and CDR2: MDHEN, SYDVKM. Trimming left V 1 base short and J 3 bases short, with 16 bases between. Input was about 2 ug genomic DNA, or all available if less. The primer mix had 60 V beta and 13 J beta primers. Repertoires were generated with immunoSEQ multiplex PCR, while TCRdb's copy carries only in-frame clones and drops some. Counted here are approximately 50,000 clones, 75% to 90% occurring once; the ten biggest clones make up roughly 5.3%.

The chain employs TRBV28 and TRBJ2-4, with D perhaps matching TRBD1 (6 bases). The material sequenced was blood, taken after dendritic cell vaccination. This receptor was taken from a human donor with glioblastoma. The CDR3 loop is CASSLFSVVDSKNIQYF. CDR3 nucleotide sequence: TGTGCCAGCAGTTTATTTTCCGTAGTGGACAGCAAAAACATTCAGTACTTC.